Listed below are T cell receptor beta chains from one sample, sequenced in a study of T-cell memory formation after mild COVID-19. TCRdb re-called the 5' RACE reads with MiXCR, one entry per CDR3 protein. The profile shows about 400,000 distinct CDR3 sequences, 15% to 20% of them singletons. The sequenced material came from PBMCs or a T cell subset sorted from them (not recorded which). These receptors originate from a man younger than 35 who had mild COVID-19 (a few samples of this study predate the infection). Cell type and time point are not known. Each CDR3 is given without its conserved first and last residue. The order of the fields is V gene, J gene, CDR3 protein.

TRBV12-3/TRBV12-4,TRBJ2-1,ASSTRSLAGGTNEQF
TRBV11-2,TRBJ2-1,ASSSSLHEQF
TRBV11-2,TRBJ2-3,ASSLGSGQGAHTDTQY
TRBV28,TRBJ2-1,ASSPMGVAGGYNEQF
TRBV14,TRBJ2-3,ASSRRRTSGFDTQY
TRBV7-2,TRBJ2-1,ASSLVRYNEQF
TRBV4-1,TRBJ1-3,ASSQGFPGNTIY
TRBV20-1,TRBJ2-3,SVTPADRGSSDTQY
TRBV5-4,TRBJ2-3,ASSSRDRGLGDTQY
TRBV10-3,TRBJ1-4,AISGDGTGYREKLF
TRBV7-9,TRBJ1-3,ASRLGVGSSGNTIY
TRBV5-1,TRBJ2-3,ASSLDRGSTDTQY
TRBV7-7,TRBJ2-3,ASSPTSGGITDTQY
TRBV2,TRBJ1-5,ASSVGSGRGQPQH
TRBV4-3,TRBJ2-4,ASSQDRGGSKNIQY
TRBV7-9,TRBJ1-4,ASSLVGSGEKLF
TRBV9,TRBJ2-3,ASSSRSGAEYPPDTQY
TRBV4-3,TRBJ2-7,ASSQDLSYEQY
TRBV4-3,TRBJ2-6,ASSQDLSSGANVLT
TRBV3-1,TRBJ2-6,ASSQDRRPPSSGANVLT